The rows below give T cell receptor beta chains drawn from one sample of a study of blood T cells in healthy people across ages. MiXCR, run by TCRdb on the 5' RACE reads, gives a single entry per CDR3 protein. Here the sample spans 720,000 or so distinct CDR3 sequences, 40% to 50% being singletons. Input material: blood. These receptors all come from a man older than 75 in good health. CDR3s include the opening cysteine and the closing phenylalanine or tryptophan. A D gene is named only where the DNA matches it firmly. The size entry is marked missing in some rows and otherwise reads once, few, many or a size class.

clone_size	v_call	d_call	j_call	cdr3_aa	cdr3_nt
.	TRBV10-3	TRBD1	TRBJ2-5	CAISEGVRDRGWETQYF	TGTGCCATCAGTGAGGGGGTCCGGGACAGGGGTTGGGAGACCCAGTACTTC
few	TRBV24-1	.	TRBJ2-1	CATSLSRHSEQFF	TGTGCCACCAGTCTAAGCCGACATAGTGAGCAGTTCTTC
.	TRBV19	TRBD2	TRBJ2-3	CASSLSLAGFTDTQYF	TGTGCCAGTAGTCTCTCGCTAGCGGGATTCACAGATACGCAGTATTTT
few	TRBV7-2	.	TRBJ2-7	CASSLVRGANEQYF	TGTGCCAGCAGCTTAGTTAGGGGGGCGAACGAGCAGTACTTC
many	TRBV5-1	.	TRBJ2-7	CASSSWSGYNEQYF	TGCGCCAGCAGCTCCTGGAGCGGATACAATGAGCAGTACTTC
.	TRBV14	TRBD2	TRBJ2-1	CASSSSSGTRAYNEQFF	TGTGCCAGCAGCTCCTCTAGCGGGACCCGCGCGTACAATGAGCAGTTCTTC
.	TRBV30	.	TRBJ2-7	CAWSALRGYEQYF	TGTGCCTGGAGTGCCCTGAGGGGTTACGAGCAGTACTTC
.	TRBV6-5	.	TRBJ2-3	CASSYRDTTDTQYF	TGTGCCAGCAGTTACCGGGACACCACAGATACGCAGTATTTT
few	TRBV5-6	TRBD2	TRBJ2-3	CASSRLTSGSMDTQYF	TGTGCCAGCAGCCGATTGACTAGCGGGAGTATGGATACGCAGTATTTT
many	TRBV29-1	.	TRBJ1-2	CSVEAFYGYTF	TGCAGCGTTGAGGCCTTCTATGGCTACACCTTC
.	TRBV4-3	TRBD1	TRBJ1-2	CASSRRQGALYGYTF	TGCGCCAGCAGCCGGAGACAGGGGGCTCTTTATGGCTACACCTTC
.	TRBV20-1	TRBD1	TRBJ1-5	CSAGPRGRGLQPQHF	TGCAGTGCTGGACCCAGGGGGCGCGGGTTACAGCCCCAGCATTTT
.	TRBV2	TRBD2	TRBJ2-3	CASVLSGGVRLAGRTDTQYF	TGTGCCAGCGTACTTTCCGGTGGAGTGAGACTAGCGGGGCGCACAGATACGCAGTATTTT
few	TRBV5-1	.	TRBJ2-5	CASSLGGDITGTQYF	TGCGCCAGCAGCTTGGGAGGTGACATCACTGGGACCCAGTACTTC
once	TRBV20-1	TRBD1	TRBJ1-6	CSARDSAGGNAPLHF	TGCAGTGCTAGAGACTCCGCAGGGGGTAATGCACCCCTCCACTTT
many	TRBV6-2/TRBV6-3	.	TRBJ2-3	CASREASRADTQYF	TGTGCCAGCAGGGAGGCTAGCAGAGCAGATACGCAGTATTTT
.	TRBV28	.	TRBJ1-4	CASNELREKLFF	TGTGCCAGCAATGAACTACGCGAAAAACTGTTTTTT
.	TRBV10-3	TRBD1	TRBJ2-7	CAIMEDRGMSEQYF	TGTGCCATCATGGAGGACAGGGGGATGAGCGAGCAGTACTTC
many	TRBV5-1	.	TRBJ2-3	CASSFMGRTDTQYF	TGCGCCAGCAGCTTCATGGGGCGCACAGATACGCAGTATTTT
.	TRBV6-5	.	TRBJ2-2	CASRPRTLTGELFF	TGTGCCAGCAGGCCCAGGACACTCACCGGGGAGCTGTTTTTT
many	TRBV4-3	.	TRBJ2-3	CASSQRGKRDTQYF	TGCGCCAGCAGCCAACGGGGCAAGAGGGATACGCAGTATTTT
many	TRBV29-1	.	TRBJ2-5	CSHTGGETQYF	TGCAGCCATACTGGGGGAGAGACCCAGTACTTC
once	TRBV12-3/TRBV12-4	.	TRBJ2-7	CASSSPTTAVKITSYEQYF	TGTGCCAGCAGTTCCCCGACGACCGCAGTAAAGATAACCTCCTACGAGCAGTACTTC
.	TRBV3-1	.	TRBJ2-5	CASNTPGFGETQYF	TGTGCCAGCAACACGCCGGGTTTCGGAGAGACCCAGTACTTC
.	TRBV11-1	TRBD1	TRBJ1-1	CASSQAPPTQGIRTEAFF	TGTGCCAGCAGCCAAGCCCCTCCTACACAGGGGATCCGCACTGAAGCTTTCTTT
few	TRBV12-3/TRBV12-4	.	TRBJ2-1	CASSFKGGHYNEQFF	TGTGCCAGCAGTTTCAAAGGGGGGCATTACAATGAGCAGTTCTTC
many	TRBV6-6	TRBD2	TRBJ2-5	CASSPGLVGETQYF	TGTGCCAGCAGTCCCGGACTAGTAGGAGAGACCCAGTACTTC
.	TRBV27	TRBD1	TRBJ2-1	CASRQVGDRVYEQFF	TGTGCCAGCAGGCAAGTTGGGGACAGGGTGTATGAGCAGTTCTTC
.	TRBV7-2	TRBD1	TRBJ2-3	CASSFSGGYGDTQYF	TGTGCCAGCAGCTTTTCAGGGGGCTATGGAGATACGCAGTATTTT
few	TRBV5-1	TRBD1	TRBJ2-7	CASSFASGQSYEQYF	TGCGCCAGCAGCTTTGCCTCGGGACAGTCTTACGAGCAGTACTTC
few	TRBV6-4	TRBD2	TRBJ2-1	CASPSGYNEQFF	TGTGCCAGCCCTAGCGGCTACAATGAGCAGTTCTTC
few	TRBV7-3	TRBD2	TRBJ2-1	CASSSRRASGYNEQFF	TGTGCCAGCAGCTCGCGGAGGGCTAGCGGGTACAATGAGCAGTTCTTC
.	TRBV11-2	.	TRBJ2-7	CACSLWDINYEQYF	TGTGCCTGCAGCCTCTGGGACATCAACTACGAGCAGTACTTC
.	TRBV12-3/TRBV12-4	TRBD1	TRBJ2-7	CASSYGQGACEQYF	TGTGCCAGCAGTTACGGACAGGGTGCCTGCGAGCAGTACTTC
.	TRBV3-1	TRBD1	TRBJ2-6	CASSKGQGTSWANVLTF	TGTGCCAGCAGCAAAGGACAGGGGACCTCTTGGGCCAACGTCCTGACTTTC
.	TRBV9	.	TRBJ2-1	CASSARRSDTGELFF	TGTGCCAGCAGCGCACGGCGTTCAGACACCGGGGAGCTGTTCTTC
many	TRBV28	TRBD2	TRBJ2-1	CASTTGLGGNEQFF	TGTGCCAGCACCACGGGACTAGGGGGGAATGAGCAGTTCTTC
.	TRBV27	TRBD1	TRBJ1-2	CASSFSRQGARDYGYTF	TGTGCCAGCAGTTTTTCCCGACAGGGGGCGCGAGACTATGGCTACACCTTC
.	TRBV5-1	.	TRBJ1-4	CASSPLPGTNEKLFF	TGCGCCAGCAGCCCGCTCCCCGGAACTAATGAAAAACTGTTTTTT
.	TRBV6-1	TRBD1	TRBJ1-2	CASSDYGTANDGYTF	TGTGCCAGCAGTGACTACGGGACAGCTAACGATGGCTACACCTTC
few	TRBV10-2	TRBD2	TRBJ2-5	CASSPLAGVVETQYF	TGCGCCAGCAGTCCCTTAGCGGGAGTGGTAGAGACCCAGTACTTC
.	TRBV20-1	.	TRBJ2-7	CSARGEQYF	TGCAGTGCTAGAGGCGAGCAGTACTTC
once	TRBV6-1	TRBD1	TRBJ1-2	CASTTQGANYSYTF	TGTGCCAGCACGACGCAGGGGGCAAACTATAGCTACACCTTC
few	TRBV3-1	.	TRBJ2-7	CASSSGGGGYEQYF	TGTGCCAGCAGCAGTGGAGGAGGGGGGTACGAGCAGTACTTC
.	TRBV20-1	.	TRBJ2-7	CSAMWAPSYEQYF	TGCAGTGCTATGTGGGCTCCATCCTACGAGCAGTACTTC
few	TRBV25-1	.	TRBJ2-1	CASRSSGIQNEQFF	TGTGCCAGCAGGTCAAGCGGAATCCAAAATGAGCAGTTCTTC
.	TRBV5-5	.	TRBJ2-7	CASSVGGWYEQYF	TGTGCCAGCAGCGTGGGGGGCTGGTACGAGCAGTACTTC
once	TRBV28	.	TRBJ1-4	CASSLPGAATNEKLFF	TGTGCCAGCAGTCTACCTGGGGCAGCAACTAATGAAAAACTGTTTTTT
few	TRBV7-9	TRBD2	TRBJ2-6	CASSRVAGGSSGANVLTF	TGTGCCAGCAGCCGAGTAGCGGGGGGTTCTTCTGGGGCCAACGTCCTGACTTTC
many	TRBV29-1	.	TRBJ1-2	CSVEGIGEGYTF	TGCAGCGTTGAAGGCATAGGGGAAGGCTACACCTTC